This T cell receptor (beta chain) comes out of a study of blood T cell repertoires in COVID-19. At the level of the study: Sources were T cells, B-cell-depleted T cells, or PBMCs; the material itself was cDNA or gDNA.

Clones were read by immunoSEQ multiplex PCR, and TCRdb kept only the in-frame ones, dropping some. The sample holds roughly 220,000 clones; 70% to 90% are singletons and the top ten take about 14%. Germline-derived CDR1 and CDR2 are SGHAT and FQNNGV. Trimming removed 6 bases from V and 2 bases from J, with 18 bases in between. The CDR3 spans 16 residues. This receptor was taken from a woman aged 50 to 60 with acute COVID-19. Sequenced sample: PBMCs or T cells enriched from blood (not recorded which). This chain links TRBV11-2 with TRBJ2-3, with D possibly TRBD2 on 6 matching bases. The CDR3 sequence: CASRAGRDSITDTQYF. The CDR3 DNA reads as TGTGCCAGCAGGGCGGGGCGGGATTCGATCACAGATACGCAGTATTTT. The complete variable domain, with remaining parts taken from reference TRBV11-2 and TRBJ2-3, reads EAGVAQSPRYKIIEKRQSVAFWCNPISGHATLYWYQQILGQGPKLLIQFQNNGVVDDSQLPKDRFSAERLKGVDSTLKIQPAKLEDSAVYLCASRAGRDSITDTQYFGPGTRLTVL.